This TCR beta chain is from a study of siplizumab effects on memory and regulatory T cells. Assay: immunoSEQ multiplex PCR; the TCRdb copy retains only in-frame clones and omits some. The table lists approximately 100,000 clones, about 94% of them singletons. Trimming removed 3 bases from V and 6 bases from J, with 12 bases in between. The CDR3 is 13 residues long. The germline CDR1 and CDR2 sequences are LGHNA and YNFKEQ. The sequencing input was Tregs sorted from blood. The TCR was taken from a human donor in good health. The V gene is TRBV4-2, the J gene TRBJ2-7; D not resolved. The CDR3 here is CASSHPRTGEQYF. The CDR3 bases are TGTGCCAGCAGCCACCCAAGGACGGGCGAGCAGTACTTC.